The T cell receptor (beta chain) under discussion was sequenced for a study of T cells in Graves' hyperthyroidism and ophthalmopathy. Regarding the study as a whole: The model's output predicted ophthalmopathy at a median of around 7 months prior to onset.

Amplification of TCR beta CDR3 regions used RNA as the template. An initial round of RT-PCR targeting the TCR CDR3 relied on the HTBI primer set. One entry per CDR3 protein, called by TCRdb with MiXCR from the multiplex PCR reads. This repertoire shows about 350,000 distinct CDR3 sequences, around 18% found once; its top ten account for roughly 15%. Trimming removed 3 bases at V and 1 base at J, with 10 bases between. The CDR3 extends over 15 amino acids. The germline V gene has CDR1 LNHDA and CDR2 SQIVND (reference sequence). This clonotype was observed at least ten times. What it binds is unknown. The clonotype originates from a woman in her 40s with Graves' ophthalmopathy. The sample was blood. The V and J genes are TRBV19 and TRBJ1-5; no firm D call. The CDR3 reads CASSISGRSNQPQHF. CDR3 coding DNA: TGTGCCAGTAGTATCTCTGGACGAAGCAATCAGCCCCAGCATTTT.